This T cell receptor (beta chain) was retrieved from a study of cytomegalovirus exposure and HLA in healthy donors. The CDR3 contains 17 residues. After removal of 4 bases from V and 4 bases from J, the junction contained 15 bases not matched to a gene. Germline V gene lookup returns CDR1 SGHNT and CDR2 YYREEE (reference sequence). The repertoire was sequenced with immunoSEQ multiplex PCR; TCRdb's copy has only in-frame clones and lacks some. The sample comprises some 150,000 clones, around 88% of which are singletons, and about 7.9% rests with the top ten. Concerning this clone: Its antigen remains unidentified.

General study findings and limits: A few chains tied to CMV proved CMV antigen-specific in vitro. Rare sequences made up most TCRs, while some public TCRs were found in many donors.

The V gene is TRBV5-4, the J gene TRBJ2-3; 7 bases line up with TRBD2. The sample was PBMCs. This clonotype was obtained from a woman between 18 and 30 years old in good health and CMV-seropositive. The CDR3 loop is CASSPLGRIGGADTQYF. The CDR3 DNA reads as TGTGCCAGCAGCCCACTCGGGAGGATAGGAGGGGCAGATACGCAGTATTTT.